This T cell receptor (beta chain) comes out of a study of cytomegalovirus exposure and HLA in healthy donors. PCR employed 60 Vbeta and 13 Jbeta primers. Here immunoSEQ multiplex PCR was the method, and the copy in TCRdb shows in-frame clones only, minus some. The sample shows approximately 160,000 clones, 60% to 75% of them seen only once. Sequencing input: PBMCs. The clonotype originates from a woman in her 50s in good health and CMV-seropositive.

The CDR3 DNA follows: TGTGCCAGCAGGACCGGGACAGGGTATGTAGATGAGCAGTTCTTC. The encoded protein is CASRTGTGYVDEQFF. The rearrangement joins TRBV2 to TRBJ2-1; TRBD1 matches 9 bases. Germline V lookup: CDR1 SNHLY, CDR2 FYNNEI. J lost 8 bases, V lost 6 bases, and 11 bases had no gene match. The CDR3 spans 15 residues.